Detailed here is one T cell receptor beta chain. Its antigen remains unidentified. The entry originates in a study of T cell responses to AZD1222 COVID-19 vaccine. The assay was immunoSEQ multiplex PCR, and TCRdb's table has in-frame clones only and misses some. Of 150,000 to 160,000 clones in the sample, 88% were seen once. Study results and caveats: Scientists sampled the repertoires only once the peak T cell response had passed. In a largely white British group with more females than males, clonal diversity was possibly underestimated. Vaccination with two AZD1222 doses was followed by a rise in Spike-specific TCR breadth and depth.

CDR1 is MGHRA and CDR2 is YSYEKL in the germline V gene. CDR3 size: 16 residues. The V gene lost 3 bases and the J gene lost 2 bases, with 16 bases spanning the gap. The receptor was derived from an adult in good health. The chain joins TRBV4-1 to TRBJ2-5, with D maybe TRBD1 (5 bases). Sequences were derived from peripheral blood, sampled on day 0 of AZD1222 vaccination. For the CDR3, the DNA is TGCGCCAGCAGCCAGAGTCAGGGCGCACCTCAAGAGACCCAGTACTTC. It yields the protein CASSQSQGAPQETQYF.